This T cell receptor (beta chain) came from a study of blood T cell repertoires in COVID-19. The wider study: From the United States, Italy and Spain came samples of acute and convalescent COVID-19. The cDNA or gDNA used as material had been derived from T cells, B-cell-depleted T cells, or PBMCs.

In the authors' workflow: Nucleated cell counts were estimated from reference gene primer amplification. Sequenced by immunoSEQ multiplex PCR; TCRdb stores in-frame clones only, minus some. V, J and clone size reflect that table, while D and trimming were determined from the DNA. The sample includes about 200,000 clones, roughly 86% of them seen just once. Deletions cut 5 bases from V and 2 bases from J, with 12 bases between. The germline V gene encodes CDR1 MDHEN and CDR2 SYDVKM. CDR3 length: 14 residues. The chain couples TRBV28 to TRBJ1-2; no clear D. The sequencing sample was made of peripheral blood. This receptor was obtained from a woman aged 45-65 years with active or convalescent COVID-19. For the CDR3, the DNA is TGTGCCAGCAGTCCGCGAGCGGGCAACTATGGCTACACCTTC. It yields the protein CASSPRAGNYGYTF.